This T cell receptor (beta chain) was captured by sequencing in a study of cytomegalovirus exposure and HLA in healthy donors. Whole-study results and caveats: TCR clusters originating in the first cohort tended to co-occur in the 120 validation repertoires, according to a later analysis.

Clones were sequenced by immunoSEQ multiplex PCR, and TCRdb holds only the in-frame ones, with some missing. The table lists tens of thousands of clones, around 96% of them singletons, with 4.4% in the top ten. The V and J ends lost 0 bases and 10 bases respectively, with 21 bases between them. Looked up from germline, CDR1 is ENHRY and CDR2 is SYGVKD. The CDR3 totals 16 residues. Concerning this clone: As yet, its antigen is unknown.

The TCR was taken from a man between 18 and 35 years old in good health and CMV-seropositive. The sequenced sample consisted of PBMCs. This rearrangement joins TRBV10-3 to TRBJ1-2; possible D gene TRBD1, 5 bases. DNA for the CDR3: TGTGCCATCAGTGAGTCGCTTCAAGGTTTGGGGGACTCCTACACCTTC. It is translated as CAISESLQGLGDSYTF.